One T cell receptor (beta chain) is described in this entry. Its antigen remains unknown. The study ran its PCR with 60 Vbeta and 13 Jbeta primers. Clones were sequenced by immunoSEQ multiplex PCR, and TCRdb holds only the in-frame ones, with some missing. The table has around 130,000 clones, approximately 80% seen once; the top ten hold 5.5% to 7.5%. The CDR3 is 15 amino acids. J gave up 8 bases and V 6 bases, and 6 bases lay outside the gene matches. Germline V gives CDR1 KGHSH, CDR2 LQKENI. This entry comes from a study of cytomegalovirus exposure and HLA in healthy donors. Overall study: A prior analysis found about 120 million unique TCR beta sequences from 150 million to 200 million T cells. Study-wide results and caveats: The listing of 160 or so TCR beta chains classed them as cytomegalovirus-associated.

Donors showed nominal health when sampled, although they likely had unrecorded immune exposures. Material: PBMCs. The chain links TRBV18 to TRBJ2-1, with 14 bases fitting TRBD2. The clonotype was recovered from a woman between 40 and 55 years old in good health and CMV-seropositive. Written as DNA, the CDR3 is TGTGCCAGCTCGCAGACTAGCGGGGGGGGCGATGAGCAGTTCTTC. Its protein product is CASSQTSGGGDEQFF.